This TCR beta chain was found in a study of beta chain features in type 1 diabetes. As for the study in general: The number of sorted cells examined across all samples was under 140,000,000.

This clone has a handful of counts. Its antigen is unidentified. Germline-derived CDR1 and CDR2 are MNHEY and SVGAGI. This CDR3 contains 15 residues. V gave up 2 bases and J gave up 5 bases, with 15 bases separating them. The isolated RNA, all of it, was reverse transcribed, so expressed TCRB transcripts were what got sequenced. Method: immunoSEQ multiplex PCR; TCRdb's copy keeps in-frame clones and lacks some. The repertoire has 140,000 to 150,000 clones, over 9.5% of them found once; the top ten carry approximately 1.3%. Study-level points and caveats: PCR might show a preference for shorter templates, equally across patients and controls.

The clonotype was recovered from a man between 18 and 35 years old in good health. The chain recombines TRBV6-5 with TRBJ2-5, with D perhaps TRBD2 (6 bases). The sequenced sample was naive CD4+ T cells from blood. The CDR3 DNA sequence: TGTGCCAGCAGTTACGGTTCGGTGGGGAGGGAGACCCAGTACTTC. Translation: CASSYGSVGRETQYF.